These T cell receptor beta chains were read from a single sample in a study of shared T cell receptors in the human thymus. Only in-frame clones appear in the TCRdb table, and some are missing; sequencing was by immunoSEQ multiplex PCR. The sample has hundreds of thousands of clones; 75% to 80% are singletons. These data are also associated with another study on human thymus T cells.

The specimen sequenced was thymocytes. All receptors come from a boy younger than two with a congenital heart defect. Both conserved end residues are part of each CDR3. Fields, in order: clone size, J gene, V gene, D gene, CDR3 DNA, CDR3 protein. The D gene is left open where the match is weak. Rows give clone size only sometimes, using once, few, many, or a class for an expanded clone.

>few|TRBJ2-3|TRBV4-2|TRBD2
TGTGCCAGCAGCCAAGATGGAACTAGCGGGAGAGGGGGCACAGATACGCAGTATTTT
CASSQDGTSGRGGTDTQYF
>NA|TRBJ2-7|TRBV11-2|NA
TGTGCCAGCAGCTTAGCTGGCAGGGTCTACGAGCAGTACTTC
CASSLAGRVYEQYF
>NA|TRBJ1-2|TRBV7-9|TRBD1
TGTGCCAGCAGCCCCGTAACAGGGGCGAACTATGGCTACACCTTC
CASSPVTGANYGYTF
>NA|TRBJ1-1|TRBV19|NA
TGTGCCAGTAGTATAGTTTTGCGGGCTGAAGCTTTCTTT
CASSIVLRAEAFF
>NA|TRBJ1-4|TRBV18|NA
TGTGCCAGCTCAGCCAAGTCAGAGGACAGCCTAGTTGCAACTAATGAAAAACTGTTTTTT
CASSAKSEDSLVATNEKLFF
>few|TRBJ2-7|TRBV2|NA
TGTGCCAGCAGTGAAGCCGGGGTTCGGTACGAGCAGTACTTC
CASSEAGVRYEQYF
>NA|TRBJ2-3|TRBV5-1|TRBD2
TGCGCCAGCAGCTCGGAGTTAGCGGGATCGAGCACAGATACGCAGTATTTT
CASSSELAGSSTDTQYF
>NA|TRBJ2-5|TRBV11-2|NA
TGTGCCAGCAGCTTAGCCGCCAGCGAAGAGACCCAGTACTTC
CASSLAASEETQYF
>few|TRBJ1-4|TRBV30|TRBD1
TGTGCCTGGAGTGGGACAGGGTGGGATGAAAAACTGTTTTTT
CAWSGTGWDEKLFF
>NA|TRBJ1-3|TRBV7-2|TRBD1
TGTGCCAGCAGCACCCCCCGACAGGGCTCCTCTGGAAACACCATATATTTT
CASSTPRQGSSGNTIYF
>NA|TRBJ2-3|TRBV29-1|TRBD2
TGCAGCGTTGAACTGCGCGGGAGGGTCGCAGATACGCAGTATTTT
CSVELRGRVADTQYF
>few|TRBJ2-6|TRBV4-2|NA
TGTGCCAGCAGCCAAGTGGCGGAAGCCTCTGGGGCCAACGTCCTGACTTTC
CASSQVAEASGANVLTF
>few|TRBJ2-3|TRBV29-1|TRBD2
TGCAGCGTTGAAGATGGGGGACTACCAACAGATACGCAGTATTTT
CSVEDGGLPTDTQYF
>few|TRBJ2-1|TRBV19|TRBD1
TGTGCCAGTAGTATAGTACAGGGGTGGCCCCTCAATGAGCAGTTCTTC
CASSIVQGWPLNEQFF
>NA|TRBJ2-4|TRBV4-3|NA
TGCGCCAGCAGCCCTGCGGGCGAAGCCAAAAACATTCAGTACTTC
CASSPAGEAKNIQYF
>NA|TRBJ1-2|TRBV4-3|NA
TGCGCCAGCAGCCAAGGAACAGGGAGTAGGCTATTCGGTGGCTACACCTTC
CASSQGTGSRLFGGYTF
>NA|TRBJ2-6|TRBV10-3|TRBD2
TGTGCCATCAGTGCCCGCCAGGGACTAGCGGGAGTTCCAACCCCATCTGGGGCCAACGTCCTGACTTTC
CAISARQGLAGVPTPSGANVLTF
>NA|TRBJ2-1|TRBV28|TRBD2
TGTGCCAGCAGTCCTCCCCTCTGGCGGGAGAGTTACAATGAGCAGTTCTTC
CASSPPLWRESYNEQFF
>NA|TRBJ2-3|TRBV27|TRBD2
TGTGCCAGCAGACGGACTAGAGATGCCACAGATACGCAGTATTTT
CASRRTRDATDTQYF
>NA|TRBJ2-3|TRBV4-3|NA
TGCGCCAGCAGCCAAGGAAGGCGGGCCGCCACAGATACGCAGTATTTT
CASSQGRRAATDTQYF
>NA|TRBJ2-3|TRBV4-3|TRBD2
TGCGCCAGCAGCCAACCTAGCGGGAGGGCGGGCACAGATACGCAGTATTTT
CASSQPSGRAGTDTQYF
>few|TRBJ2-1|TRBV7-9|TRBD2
TGTGCCAGCAGCTTAACCTCCGGGACTAGCGGGAGGTTTGAGCAGTTCTTC
CASSLTSGTSGRFEQFF
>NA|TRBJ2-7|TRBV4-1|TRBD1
TGCGCCAGCAGCCAACTCCCGGACAGGGGCCCATTCCCCCTTATTTACGAGCAGTACTTC
CASSQLPDRGPFPLIYEQYF
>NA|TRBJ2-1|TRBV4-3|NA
TGCGCCAGCAGCCAAAGCGGGTCGCTGCAGTTCTTC
CASSQSGSLQFF
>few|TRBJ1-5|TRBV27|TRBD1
TGTGCCAGCAGTCGGACAGGGGGCGTAGATCAGCCCCAGCATTTT
CASSRTGGVDQPQHF
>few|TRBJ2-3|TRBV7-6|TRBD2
TGTGCCAGCAGCTTCGCTCCGACTAGCGCGACTAGCACAGATACGCAGTATTTT
CASSFAPTSATSTDTQYF
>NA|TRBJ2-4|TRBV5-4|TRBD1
TGTGCCAGCAGCATTAGACAGGGCGATGCCAAAAACATTCAGTACTTC
CASSIRQGDAKNIQYF
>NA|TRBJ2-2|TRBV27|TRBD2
TGTGCCAGCAGTTTATCCAACATAGCGGGAGGGACCGACACCGGGGAGCTGTTTTTT
CASSLSNIAGGTDTGELFF
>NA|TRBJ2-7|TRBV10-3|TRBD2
TGTGCCATCAGTGGCCCCGGCGGGAGGGGGGCGGAAGAGCAGTACTTC
CAISGPGGRGAEEQYF
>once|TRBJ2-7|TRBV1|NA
TGCACCAGCAGTTTCTCCTTACGGGACTATATATACGAGCAGTACTTC
CTSSFSLRDYIYEQYF
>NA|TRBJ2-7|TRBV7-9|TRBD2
TGTGCCAGCAGCTCCCGGACTAGCGGAGAATACGAGCAGTACTTC
CASSSRTSGEYEQYF
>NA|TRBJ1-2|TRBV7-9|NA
TGTGCCAGCAGCCCCGGCAGCGATGGCTACACCTTC
CASSPGSDGYTF
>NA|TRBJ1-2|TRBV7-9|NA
TGTGCCAGCAGCCCCCGCCAGGGGATCTATGGCTACACCTTC
CASSPRQGIYGYTF
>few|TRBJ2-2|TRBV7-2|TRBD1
TGTGCCAGCAGTTCGTCTGGACAGGGGGACGTCGGGGAGCTGTTTTTT
CASSSSGQGDVGELFF
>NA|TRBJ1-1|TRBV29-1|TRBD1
TGCAGCGTTGAATGTGGCAGGGGGGACACTGAAGCTTTCTTT
CSVECGRGDTEAFF
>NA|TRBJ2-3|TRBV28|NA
TGTGCCAGCAGTTGGGGGCCTAGCACAGATACGCAGTATTTT
CASSWGPSTDTQYF
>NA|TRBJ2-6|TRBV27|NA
TGTGCCAGCAGTTTGTCGCCCCGATTGGCCAGTGCCTCTGGGGCCAACGTCCTGACTTTC
CASSLSPRLASASGANVLTF
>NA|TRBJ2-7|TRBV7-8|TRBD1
TGTGCCAGCAGCTTAGGCCGGTCTATCCTGGGACAGGTGACCTACGAGCAGTACTTC
CASSLGRSILGQVTYEQYF
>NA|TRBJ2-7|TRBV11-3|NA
TGTGCCAGCAGCTTAGTTACAGGGTTCGACGAGCAGTACTTC
CASSLVTGFDEQYF
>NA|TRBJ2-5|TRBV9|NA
TGTGCCAGCAGCGTGAGGGGCGGGACGGACCTTGGGGAGACCCAGTACTTC
CASSVRGGTDLGETQYF
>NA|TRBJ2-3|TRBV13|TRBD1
TGTGCCAGCAGCTGCCTTTGGGGCAGGGGGCGGGAAGATACGCAGTATTTT
CASSCLWGRGREDTQYF
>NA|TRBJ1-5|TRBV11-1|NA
TGTGCCAGCAGCTTAGCAGGGGATAATCAGCCCCAGCATTTT
CASSLAGDNQPQHF
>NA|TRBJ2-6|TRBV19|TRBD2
TGTGCCAGTAGTCACCGGGAGGCTGGGGCCAACGTCCTGACTTTC
CASSHREAGANVLTF
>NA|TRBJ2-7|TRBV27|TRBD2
TGTGCCAGCAGTCTGCGGGCCGCGGGGGGTAGGACCTACGAGCAGTACTTC
CASSLRAAGGRTYEQYF
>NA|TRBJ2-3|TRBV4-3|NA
TGCGCCAGCAGCCAAGATTTCAGGGGTGCAGATACGCAGTATTTT
CASSQDFRGADTQYF
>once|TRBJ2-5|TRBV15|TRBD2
TGTGCCACCAGCAGAGGGAGAGTCTTAATCGGGGGAGGGCTCCAAGAGACCCAGTACTTC
CATSRGRVLIGGGLQETQYF
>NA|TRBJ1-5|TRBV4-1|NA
TGCGCCAGCAGCCACCTACACAGGGCGAATCAGCCCCAGCATTTT
CASSHLHRANQPQHF
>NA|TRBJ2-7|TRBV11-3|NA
TGTGCCAGCAGCTTAGATTCGACACCGTCAGAGCAGTACTTC
CASSLDSTPSEQYF
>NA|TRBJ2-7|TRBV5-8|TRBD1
TGTGCCAGCAACACCCCTGGGACAGGGCGGGAGCAGTACTTC
CASNTPGTGREQYF
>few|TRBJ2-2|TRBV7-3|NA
TGTGCCAGCAGCCCCTCTCGGGAGAAGCAAGAGGTAACGAACACCGGGGAGCTGTTTTTT
CASSPSREKQEVTNTGELFF